A selection of T cell receptor beta chains follows, all from one sample in a study of cytomegalovirus exposure and HLA in healthy donors. The repertoire was sequenced with immunoSEQ multiplex PCR; TCRdb's copy has only in-frame clones and lacks some. The table has tens of thousands of clones, 94% seen once. Sequenced input: PBMCs. Every receptor here comes from a young woman in good health and CMV-seronegative. CDR3s include the opening cysteine and the closing phenylalanine or tryptophan. Fields, in order: D gene, V gene, J gene, clone size, CDR3 protein, CDR3 DNA. A D gene is named only where the DNA matches it firmly. Expanded clones are given a class, and other clones once, few, many or no size at all.

TRBD2,TRBV2,TRBJ2-1,.,CASSEFSGSLSLDEQFF,TGTGCCAGCAGTGAATTTAGCGGGAGTTTAAGTTTGGATGAGCAGTTCTTC
.,TRBV6-5,TRBJ2-7,.,CASSQGGNEQYF,TGTGCCAGCAGTCAAGGGGGTAACGAGCAGTACTTC
TRBD2,TRBV7-2,TRBJ2-5,.,CASSLFERGGEETQYF,TGTGCCAGCAGCTTATTCGAGCGGGGGGGCGAGGAGACCCAGTACTTC
.,TRBV7-7,TRBJ2-7,.,CASSLNEGEDYEQYF,TGTGCTAGCAGCTTAAATGAGGGAGAGGACTACGAGCAGTACTTC
TRBD2,TRBV7-9,TRBJ2-2,.,CASSQTTSGGDTGELFF,TGTGCCAGCAGCCAAACGACTAGCGGGGGGGACACCGGGGAGCTGTTTTTT
.,TRBV27,TRBJ2-5,.,CASSPGDRFQETQYF,TGTGCCAGCAGTCCGGGGGACAGATTCCAAGAGACCCAGTACTTC
TRBD2,TRBV5-1,TRBJ2-5,.,CASSSSGGQETQYF,TGCGCCAGCAGCTCCAGCGGGGGTCAAGAGACCCAGTACTTC
.,TRBV5-1,TRBJ2-2,.,CASSSRLQGHPTGELFF,TGCGCCAGCAGCTCAAGATTGCAGGGGCACCCCACCGGGGAGCTGTTTTTT
TRBD1,TRBV7-9,TRBJ1-3,.,CASSPGQGGLNTIYF,TGTGCCAGCAGCCCTGGACAGGGGGGGCTAAACACCATATATTTT
.,TRBV7-9,TRBJ2-1,once,CASSTPKDGKSYNEQFF,TGTGCCAGCAGCACCCCAAAGGACGGGAAATCCTACAATGAGCAGTTCTTC
.,TRBV28,TRBJ2-7,.,CASSLGAAGFHEQYF,TGTGCCAGCAGTTTGGGGGCGGCAGGGTTCCACGAGCAGTACTTC
.,TRBV6-6,TRBJ1-2,.,CASSTSGDYGYTF,TGTGCCAGCTCGACTTCCGGGGACTATGGCTACACCTTC
.,TRBV19,TRBJ1-1,many,CASSIGNPRTDTEAFF,TGTGCCAGTAGTATCGGTAACCCGCGGACAGACACTGAAGCTTTCTTT
.,TRBV19,TRBJ1-6,.,CASRYTIDSPLHF,TGTGCCAGCCGTTACACTATAGATTCACCCCTCCACTTT
TRBD1,TRBV6-5,TRBJ2-1,.,CASSYAGQVNNEQFF,TGTGCCAGCAGTTACGCTGGACAGGTCAACAATGAGCAGTTCTTC
TRBD2,TRBV5-6,TRBJ2-1,.,CASSLGRSSGGSYNEQFF,TGTGCCAGCAGCTTGGGTAGGTCGAGCGGGGGTTCCTACAATGAGCAGTTCTTC
.,TRBV30,TRBJ1-1,.,CAVTSTGDRSEAFF,TGTGCCGTCACCTCCACAGGCGACCGTTCTGAAGCTTTCTTT
TRBD1,TRBV11-3,TRBJ2-7,.,CASSLYRDRDVEQYF,TGTGCCAGCAGCTTGTACCGGGACAGGGACGTCGAGCAGTACTTC
.,TRBV20-1,TRBJ2-1,.,CSANYNEQFF,TGCAGTGCCAACTACAATGAGCAGTTCTTC
TRBD1,TRBV9,TRBJ1-4,.,CASSPGTGDEKLFF,TGTGCCAGCAGCCCCGGGACAGGGGATGAAAAACTGTTTTTT
.,TRBV18,TRBJ1-2,.,CASSGASSYGYTF,TGTGCCAGCTCGGGGGCATCGTCCTATGGCTACACCTTC
TRBD1,TRBV19,TRBJ1-1,.,CASSIDPGTGGRNTEAFF,TGTGCCAGTAGTATAGATCCCGGGACAGGGGGCCGCAACACTGAAGCTTTCTTT
TRBD1,TRBV2,TRBJ1-5,.,CASSEARRGPGQPQHF,TGTGCCAGCAGTGAAGCTCGGAGGGGGCCAGGGCAGCCCCAGCATTTT
.,TRBV4-1,TRBJ2-7,.,CASSQVGRPGLSSYEQYF,TGCGCCAGCAGCCAAGTGGGCAGACCGGGACTTAGCTCCTACGAGCAGTACTTC
.,TRBV19,TRBJ2-2,.,CASSIRTGELFF,TGTGCCAGTAGTATCCGCACCGGGGAGCTGTTTTTT
.,TRBV19,TRBJ2-2,.,CASSIVDFTGELFF,TGTGCCAGTAGTATAGTCGACTTCACCGGGGAGCTGTTTTTT
TRBD2,TRBV7-6,TRBJ2-1,.,CASSPRLAINSLNEQFF,TGTGCCAGCAGCCCGAGACTAGCGATCAACTCACTCAATGAGCAGTTCTTC
.,TRBV6-6,TRBJ2-3,.,CATYTGTDTQYF,TGTGCCACCTATACAGGGACAGATACGCAGTATTTT
.,TRBV2,TRBJ1-1,.,CASNPRDRSWAFF,TGTGCCAGCAACCCACGAGACAGGTCCTGGGCTTTCTTT
TRBD1,TRBV28,TRBJ2-7,.,CASSPGQPYEQYF,TGTGCCAGCAGCCCGGGACAGCCCTACGAGCAGTACTTC
.,TRBV11-2,TRBJ2-5,.,CASSPRGGGLGETQYF,TGTGCCAGCAGCCCCCGCGGGGGCGGCCTGGGGGAGACCCAGTACTTC
.,TRBV4-1,TRBJ2-1,.,CASSQVQISYNEQFF,TGCGCCAGCAGCCAAGTGCAGATCTCCTACAATGAGCAGTTCTTC
.,TRBV27,TRBJ2-2,.,CASSLREENTGELFF,TGTGCCAGCAGTTTGAGAGAAGAGAACACCGGGGAGCTGTTTTTT
.,TRBV7-2,TRBJ1-6,.,CASSLEGRQSSYNSPLHF,TGTGCCAGCAGCTTAGAAGGGAGGCAGAGCTCCTATAATTCACCCCTCCACTTT
.,TRBV10-3,TRBJ1-5,once,CAISDSGGRSNQPQHF,TGTGCCATCAGTGATTCGGGTGGTCGGAGCAATCAGCCCCAGCATTTT
TRBD1,TRBV6-5,TRBJ1-1,.,CASRLGTGNTEAFF,TGTGCCAGCAGGCTCGGGACAGGGAACACTGAAGCTTTCTTT
.,TRBV28,TRBJ1-4,.,CALLGGSTNEKLFF,TGTGCCCTCCTCGGGGGATCAACTAATGAAAAACTGTTTTTT
TRBD2,TRBV5-4,TRBJ2-1,.,CASSAKTSGGLGEQFF,TGTGCCAGCAGCGCAAAGACTAGCGGGGGGTTGGGGGAGCAGTTCTTC
.,TRBV4-1,TRBJ1-5,.,CASSQVGPGSNQPQHF,TGCGCCAGCAGCCAAGTTGGGCCCGGTAGCAATCAGCCCCAGCATTTT
.,TRBV25-1,TRBJ2-7,.,CASSDAADLSYEQYF,TGTGCCAGCAGTGATGCGGCCGATCTCTCCTACGAGCAGTACTTC
TRBD1,TRBV27,TRBJ1-6,.,CASSSTRQGWRSPLHF,TGTGCCAGCAGTTCCACCAGACAGGGTTGGAGGTCACCCCTCCACTTT
.,TRBV7-9,TRBJ2-7,.,CASSLGEGHLASYEQYF,TGTGCCAGCAGCTTAGGAGAGGGACACTTGGCCTCCTACGAGCAGTACTTC
TRBD1,TRBV7-9,TRBJ2-2,.,CASSLLSGTGAGELFF,TGTGCCAGCAGCTTACTTTCCGGGACAGGGGCCGGGGAGCTGTTTTTT
TRBD1,TRBV7-6,TRBJ1-4,once,CASSKTGSGEKLFF,TGTGCCAGCAGCAAGACAGGGTCAGGGGAAAAACTGTTTTTT
TRBD1,TRBV19,TRBJ2-7,.,CASSRSGTGGYEQYF,TGTGCCAGTAGTCGCTCGGGGACAGGGGGCTACGAGCAGTACTTC
.,TRBV6-5,TRBJ2-4,.,CASRSNIQNIQYF,TGTGCCAGCAGATCAAATATACAGAACATTCAGTACTTC